Listed here are 19 T cell receptor beta chains from one sample, sequenced in a study of blood T cells in healthy people across ages. Next came a second PCR, run for roughly 6 to 11 cycles, which used a sample-barcoded 5' primer along with a J-beta primer mix. Each CDR3 protein is one row after TCRdb ran MiXCR on the 5' RACE reads. This sample has about 1.7 million distinct CDR3 sequences, with roughly 28% found just once. The sample taken for sequencing was blood. Every receptor here comes from a woman younger than 45 in good health.

In the case of this clonotype: This may stem from a read error, because a much larger clone lies one nucleotide away. The chain combines TRBV27 with TRBJ2-1; 9 nucleotides line up with TRBD2. J was trimmed by 8 bases and V by 8 bases; bases with no gene match: 7. CDR1 and CDR2 (germline): MNHEY, SMNVEV (reference sequence). The CDR3 loop spans 13 amino acids. CDR3 sequence: CASQGLARDEQFF. CDR3 sequence (DNA): TGTGCCAGCCAGGGACTAGCTAGAGATGAGCAGTTCTTC.

This clonotype was counted only a few times. CDR3 DNA: TGTGCCAGCAGTTACTCGACGAGGACGGGCGAGCAGTACTTC. Its translation is CASSYSTRTGEQYF. J is TRBJ2-7 and V is TRBV6-6; D gene ambiguous. The CDR3 runs to 14 residues. With 0 bases removed from V and 6 bases from J, the gap between germline ends came to 12 bases. Germline V gene data show CDR1 as MNHNY and CDR2 as SVGAGI (reference sequence).

The J gene is TRBJ1-2, the V gene TRBV4-1, with TRBD1 as a possible D gene (5 bases). V was trimmed by 4 bases and J by 0 bases, leaving 18 bases between them. The germline V gene has CDR1 MGHRA and CDR2 YSYEKL. This CDR3 is 17 amino acids long. This chain's CDR3 is CASSRQFAGPTNYGYTF. CDR3 coding DNA: TGCGCCAGCAGCCGTCAATTTGCAGGGCCCACTAACTATGGCTACACCTTC.

This chain joins TRBV7-2 and TRBJ2-5; D is undetermined. Germline V gene sequence: CDR1 SGHTA, CDR2 FQGNSA. Trimming left V 5 bases short and J 5 bases short, with 15 bases between. The CDR3 totals 14 residues. The CDR3 sequence is CASSRGPEVETQYF. DNA of the CDR3: TGTGCCAGCAGCCGTGGACCTGAAGTGGAGACCCAGTACTTC.

The chain links TRBV30 to TRBJ1-2, with 8 nucleotides matching TRBD1. The trim removed 5 bases at V and 8 bases at J, leaving 7 bases unmatched. Germline-derived CDR1 and CDR2 are GTSNPN and SVGIG (reference sequence). The CDR3 contains 12 residues. The CDR3 nucleotides read TGTGCCTGGGAGCCAGGGGGCGACGGCTACACCTTC. It encodes CAWEPGGDGYTF.

Worth noting for this clonotype: One end of the junction varies from germline; a read error may be responsible. V is TRBV10-3 and J is TRBJ2-5; maybe TRBD2 (6 bases). This CDR3 contains 12 residues. Germline V gene lookup returns CDR1 ENHRY and CDR2 SYGVKD. The CDR3 here is CVISESGEEQYF. CDR3 coding DNA: TGTGTCATCAGTGAGTCCGGGGAGGAGCAGTACTTC.

This clonotype was seen many times. The V call is TRBV4-3, the J call TRBJ2-7; 8 nucleotides match TRBD1. Germline loops: CDR1 LGHNA, CDR2 YSLEER. The J segment lost 6 bases and the V segment lost 6 bases, leaving 10 bases of the junction unmatched. The CDR3 is 14 amino acids. The CDR3 DNA reads TGCGCCAGCAGATACGACAGGGGAGAGGGCGAGCAGTACTTC. Translated, it gives CASRYDRGEGEQYF.

This clonotype was detected only a few times. The genes are TRBV5-1 and TRBJ2-3; perhaps TRBD1 as D (5 bases). The CDR3 covers 15 residues. Trimming cost V 0 bases and J 5 bases, with 13 bases left between them. CDR1 SGHRS and CDR2 YFSETQ come from the germline V gene. DNA for the CDR3: TGCGCCAGCAGCTTGGCCGTTCAACAGGAAGATACGCAGTATTTT. Its translation is CASSLAVQQEDTQYF.

CDR3 loop: CASSFGTDNYGYTF. CDR3 nucleotide sequence: TGTGCCAGCAGCTTCGGGACAGATAACTATGGCTACACCTTC. This chain joins TRBV7-9 and TRBJ1-2; 7 bases match TRBD1. The CDR3 has 14 amino acids. V was clipped by 3 bases and J by 1 base; unmatched bases: 2. From germline, CDR1 is SEHNR and CDR2 FQNEAQ (reference sequence).

On this clonotype: One junction end disagrees with the germline gene, perhaps due to a read error. The chain uses TRBV14 and TRBJ2-3; D unresolved. Germline values: CDR1 SGHDN, CDR2 FVKESK. This CDR3 comprises 13 residues. CDR3 nucleotides: TGCGCCAGCAGCCAAGGGCTCCTCGAAACGCAGTATTTT. Residues: CASSQGLLETQYF.

Only a few counts were recorded for this clonotype. This chain connects TRBV4-1 to TRBJ1-5, with D possibly TRBD1 on 6 matching bases. Germline V gene lookup returns CDR1 MGHRA and CDR2 YSYEKL. The CDR3 is 16 residues long. Trimming took 3 bases from V and 0 from J, leaving 12 bases between them. CDR3 nucleotides: TGCGCCAGCAGCCACCTACAGGGACATAGCAATCAGCCCCAGCATTTT. It specifies CASSHLQGHSNQPQHF.

A note on this clonotype: Possible read error: a much larger clone is one base away. The chain is built from TRBV4-2 and TRBJ1-2, with a tentative D call TRBD1 (6 bases). Germline CDR1 LGHNA, CDR2 YNFKEQ. The CDR3 has 15 residues. The V gene lost 1 base and the J gene lost 8 bases, with 17 bases spanning the gap. Here the CDR3 reads CASSQGVRGAVGYTF. The CDR3 nucleotides are TGTGCCAGCAGCCAAGGAGTGCGGGGGGCTGTCGGCTACACCTTC.

The table lists this clonotype with a few counts. CDR3 region: CASSFVQVTDTQYF. In DNA form, the CDR3 reads TGTGCCAGCAGTTTTGTCCAGGTCACAGATACGCAGTATTTT. This chain uses TRBV12-3 or TRBV12-4 with TRBJ2-3, with no clear D. This CDR3 spans 14 amino acids. The germline V and J ends were trimmed by 3 bases and 2 bases, with 9 bases remaining between them.

This clonotype has more than one count but fewer than ten. This chain links TRBV24-1 with TRBJ2-2; 7 bases match TRBD2. The germline V gene encodes CDR1 KGHDR and CDR2 SFDVKD. The CDR3 sequence is 13 residues long. Germline trimming cut 7 bases from V and 5 bases from J; bases unmatched to any gene: 3. The CDR3: CATRHSGTGELFF. The DNA of the CDR3 is TGTGCCACCAGACATAGCGGGACCGGGGAGCTGTTTTTT.

As regards this clonotype: The junction departs from the called germline gene at one end, perhaps through a read error. The chain uses TRBV11-3 and TRBJ2-5; D might be TRBD2 (6 bases). Germline lookup yields CDR1 SGHNT and CDR2 YENEEA. There are 14 residues in the CDR3. This CDR3 is CASSLGTSQEAQYF. CDR3 coding DNA: TGTGCCAGCAGCTTGGGGACTTCCCAAGAGGCCCAGTACTTC.

This chain uses TRBV2 with TRBJ2-2; D is unclear. The germline gives CDR1 SNHLY, CDR2 FYNNEI. Trimming removed 1 base from V and 2 bases from J, with 11 bases in between. The CDR3 is made up of 16 amino acids. The CDR3 sequence is CASSEGQLLNTGELFF. The CDR3 DNA reads as TGTGCCAGCAGTGAAGGCCAGCTACTCAACACCGGGGAGCTGTTTTTT.

This rearrangement joins TRBV12-3 or TRBV12-4 to TRBJ2-7; D remains ambiguous. This CDR3 has 15 amino acids. Trimming stripped 4 bases from V and 1 base from J, with 14 bases between. In DNA, the CDR3 is TGTGCCAGCAGTTATGCCCCCAACGGGTCCTACGAGCAGTACTTC. Its translation is CASSYAPNGSYEQYF.

This clonotype occurred a few times. The chain couples TRBV18 to TRBJ1-5; unclear D gene. Germline V CDR1 and CDR2: KGHSH, LQKENI. The CDR3 covers 14 residues. Trimming cost V 4 bases and J 1 base, with 8 bases left between them. The CDR3 spells CASSREISNQPQHF. The CDR3 DNA is TGTGCCAGCTCACGAGAAATCAGCAATCAGCCCCAGCATTTT.

The J gene is TRBJ2-1, the V gene TRBV9; unclear D gene. V was shortened by 0 bases and J by 6 bases, with 10 bases between the two germline ends. Germline CDR1 and CDR2: SGDLS and YYNGEE. This CDR3 region has 14 residues. The DNA for the CDR3 is TGTGCCAGCAGCGTAGGAAGGAGTATCAATGAGCAGTTCTTC. It codes for CASSVGRSINEQFF.